A single sample gave rise to the 7 T cell receptor beta chains below, sequenced in a study of blood T cells in healthy people across ages. Primed by a sample-barcoded 5' primer and a J-beta primer mix, a second PCR proceeded for about 7 to 11 cycles. TCRdb reprocessed the 5' RACE reads via MiXCR and lists one record per CDR3 protein. The sample records 700,000 or so distinct CDR3 sequences, roughly 20% being singletons. The sequenced sample was blood. Receptor source: a man in his sixties or seventies in good health.

V gene TRBV6-6 combines with J gene TRBJ1-5; D is perhaps TRBD1 (5 bases). The J call is in doubt because the DNA end fits TRBJ2-3 better. The CDR3 is made up of 14 amino acids. In germline, CDR1 is MNHNY, CDR2 SVGAGI (reference sequence). DNA for the CDR3: TGTGCCAGCAGCCCCCGTACAACAGGTCAGCCCCAGTATTTT. Protein: CASSPRTTGQPQYF.

This clonotype was seen a few times. The CDR3 loop is CSARDRSGQETQYF. Here the CDR3 DNA reads TGCAGTGCTAGAGATAGGAGCGGCCAAGAGACCCAGTACTTC. The chain couples TRBV20-1 to TRBJ2-5, with D maybe TRBD2 (5 bases). With 0 bases removed from V and 1 base from J, the gap between germline ends came to 9 bases. CDR1 and CDR2 (germline): DFQATT, SNEGSKA (reference sequence). CDR3 size: 14 residues.

As regards this clonotype: Since a much larger clone is just one base distant, this may be a read error. The rearrangement joins TRBV29-1 to TRBJ1-2; D uncertain. V was clipped by 7 bases and J by 3 bases, with 9 bases between them. CDR3 length: 11 residues. Per the germline V gene, CDR1 is SQVTM and CDR2 is ANQGSEA. The CDR3, as DNA: TGCAGCGCCAGTGACGACTATGGCTACACCTTC. Translating it yields CSASDDYGYTF.

This clonotype appeared a few times. This chain uses TRBV15 with TRBJ1-2, with D unresolved. Germline CDR1 LNHNV, CDR2 YYDKDF (reference sequence). Trimming stripped 0 bases from V and 4 bases from J, with 6 bases between. The CDR3 runs to 13 residues. In DNA form, the CDR3 reads TGTGCCACCAGCAGAGATTCCATCTATGGCTACACCTTC. Residues: CATSRDSIYGYTF.

V gene TRBV5-1 combines with J gene TRBJ1-2; possible D gene TRBD1, 6 bases. V was trimmed by 6 bases and J by 4 bases, leaving 13 bases between them. In germline, CDR1 is SGHRS, CDR2 YFSETQ. The CDR3 is 13 residues long. CDR3 sequence reads: CASNEQGPYGYTF. Written as DNA, the CDR3 is TGCGCCAGCAATGAACAGGGACCCTATGGCTACACCTTC.

The rearrangement joins TRBV6-6 to TRBJ2-3, with D maybe TRBD2 (6 bases). The CDR3 is 16 amino acids. Germline V gives CDR1 MNHNY, CDR2 SVGAGI (reference sequence). V was trimmed by 0 bases and J by 3 bases, leaving 13 bases between them. The CDR3 here is CASSYSRLARTDTQYF. CDR3 DNA sequence: TGTGCCAGCAGTTACTCGAGGCTAGCGCGGACAGATACGCAGTATTTT.

This clonotype was seen at least ten times. The chain links TRBV29-1 to TRBJ2-3; possibly TRBD1 for D (7 bases). The CDR3 extends over 14 amino acids. V lost 7 bases, J lost 3 bases, and 17 bases lay in between. From germline, CDR1 is SQVTM and CDR2 ANQGSEA. The CDR3 DNA is TGCAGCGCGGGGGTGACAGGGAGTACAGATACGCAGTATTTT. It codes for CSAGVTGSTDTQYF.